This section outlines one T cell receptor beta chain sequence together with its context. The data were obtained in a study of blood T cell repertoires in COVID-19. J was trimmed by 1 base and V by 2 bases; bases with no gene match: 5. The CDR3 runs to 16 residues. CDR1 SGHVS and CDR2 FNYEAQ come from the germline V gene. Sequenced by immunoSEQ multiplex PCR; TCRdb stores in-frame clones only, minus some. Counted here are 250,000 or so clones, around 80% occurring once; the ten biggest clones make up around 4%. Sequenced material: peripheral blood. The chain carries TRBV7-6 and TRBJ2-3, with TRBD2 matching 8 bases. The sequence was obtained from a man in his 60s with acute or convalescent COVID-19. CDR3 coding DNA: TGTGCCAGCAGCTTATTGCCGGGAGGGGGCACAGATACGCAGTATTTT. It translates to CASSLLPGGGTDTQYF.